The T cell receptor (beta chain) under discussion was sequenced for a study of shared clonotypes between healthy human individuals. At the deep level, the assay was run. Assay used: immunoSEQ multiplex PCR; TCRdb lists only in-frame clones, some missing. The sample lists approximately 2.5 million clones; around 90% were seen once. The V gene's germline CDR1 is SNHLY and CDR2 FYNNEI. Between the trimmed V and J ends, which lost 10 bases and 5 bases, there was a span of 14 bases. This CDR3 comprises 12 residues. The sequence came from a man between 18 and 29 years old in good health. This rearrangement joins TRBV2 to TRBJ2-5; D is uncertain. Sequenced sample: naive CD4+ T cells sorted from blood. The subset is: CD45RA+ positively selected. This CDR3 is CATNIRSETQYF. CDR3 DNA sequence: TGTGCCACCAACATAAGGTCCGAGACCCAGTACTTC.